This is a list of T cell receptor beta chains from one sample in a study of PD-L1 blockade in urothelial cancer. Only in-frame clones appear in the TCRdb table, and some are missing; sequencing was by immunoSEQ multiplex PCR. The table includes about 50,000 clones, roughly 84% detected once. The sample consisted of PBMCs, taken around atezolizumab (anti-PD-L1) treatment. These receptors were collected from a man between 60 and 70 years old with urothelial cancer. CDR3s include the opening cysteine and the closing phenylalanine or tryptophan. A D gene is named only where the DNA matches it firmly. Clone size, where shown, is once, few, many, or a class for clones that have expanded.

TRBD1	TRBV7-6	.	TRBJ2-7	CASSGGTGGWSYEQYF	TGTGCCAGCAGTGGGGGGACAGGGGGTTGGTCCTACGAGCAGTACTTC
.	TRBV5-1	.	TRBJ2-7	CASTSPGGEQYF	TGCGCCAGCACCTCTCCAGGTGGCGAGCAGTACTTC
TRBD1	TRBV6-1	.	TRBJ2-2	CASSANRGDGELFF	TGTGCCAGCAGCGCCAACAGGGGTGACGGGGAGCTGTTTTTT
.	TRBV10-2	.	TRBJ1-6	CASSESRGNRRSPLHF	TGCGCCAGCAGTGAGTCCCGGGGGAACCGGAGATCACCCCTCCACTTT
TRBD1	TRBV5-4	.	TRBJ1-6	CASSRRQGTNSPLHF	TGTGCCAGCAGCAGAAGACAGGGGACTAATTCACCCCTCCACTTT
.	TRBV6-5	.	TRBJ1-2	CASSSSTGFYGYTF	.
TRBD2	TRBV6-1	.	TRBJ2-3	CASSDGGLARGDTQYF	TGTGCCAGCAGTGATGGGGGACTAGCGAGGGGAGATACGCAGTATTTT
TRBD2	TRBV5-1	.	TRBJ2-3	CASSSGGRSPDTQYF	TGCGCCAGCAGCTCGGGCGGGAGATCGCCAGATACGCAGTATTTT
.	TRBV30	.	TRBJ1-4	CAWTHNEKLFF	TGTGCCTGGACCCATAATGAAAAACTGTTTTTT
.	TRBV6-1	once	TRBJ1-5	CASSEAGNQPQHF	TGTGCCAGCAGTGAGGCAGGGAATCAGCCCCAGCATTTT
TRBD1	TRBV27	.	TRBJ2-2	CASSKGAQYTGELFF	TGTGCCAGCAGTAAGGGGGCGCAGTACACCGGGGAGCTGTTTTTT
.	TRBV6-1	.	TRBJ2-5	CASESGIQETQYF	TGTGCCAGCGAGTCAGGGATACAAGAGACCCAGTACTTC
.	TRBV19	.	TRBJ1-1	CASSIDQRRTAMNTEAFF	TGTGCCAGTAGTATAGACCAACGACGGACAGCAATGAACACTGAAGCTTTCTTT
TRBD1	TRBV29-1	.	TRBJ2-7	CSVYTTGERGEQYF	TGCAGCGTCTACACGACAGGGGAGCGTGGCGAGCAGTACTTC
TRBD2	TRBV30	.	TRBJ2-5	CAWSGGGHVQETQYF	TGTGCCTGGAGTGGGGGGGGTCACGTACAGGAGACCCAGTACTTC
.	TRBV27	.	TRBJ2-7	CASSLYSVRGDEQYF	TGTGCCAGCAGTTTGTATTCCGTCCGGGGAGACGAGCAGTACTTC
TRBD1	TRBV6-1	.	TRBJ1-2	CASSDFPGGRDGYTF	TGTGCCAGCAGTGACTTTCCAGGGGGGCGAGATGGCTACACCTTC
TRBD1	TRBV6-6	.	TRBJ1-2	CASSSQGALGYTF	TGTGCCAGCAGCTCTCAGGGGGCGCTGGGCTACACCTTC
.	TRBV15	.	TRBJ2-1	CATSRPRGREPYNEQFF	TGTGCCACCAGCAGGCCCCGTGGGCGGGAACCCTACAATGAGCAGTTCTTC
.	TRBV19	.	TRBJ2-1	CASSIRGGTGRGNEQFF	TGTGCCAGTAGTATCCGGGGGGGGACAGGGAGGGGGAATGAGCAGTTCTTC
.	TRBV2	once	TRBJ1-2	CASSNTGRGYTF	TGTGCCAGCAGTAACACAGGCAGGGGCTACACCTTC
TRBD2	TRBV5-6	.	TRBJ2-5	CASSLGISGGVETQYF	TGTGCCAGCAGCTTGGGTATTAGCGGGGGAGTAGAGACCCAGTACTTC
TRBD2	TRBV2	.	TRBJ2-4	CASSVTGTSGTKYF	TGTGCCAGCAGTGTCACCGGGACTAGCGGAACAAAGTACTTC
.	TRBV6-1	.	TRBJ1-1	CASVSPGGNTEAFF	TGTGCCAGCGTCTCCCCGGGAGGGAACACTGAAGCTTTCTTT
TRBD2	TRBV7-2	.	TRBJ2-2	CASPLAGGNTGELFF	TGTGCCAGCCCTCTAGCGGGGGGTAACACCGGGGAGCTGTTTTTT
.	TRBV19	few	TRBJ1-6	CASTPDSHNSPLHF	TGTGCCAGTACCCCGGACAGCCATAATTCACCCCTCCACTTT
.	TRBV5-1	.	TRBJ2-7	CASSPGTGTYEQYF	TGCGCCAGCAGCCCCGGGACTGGAACCTACGAGCAGTACTTC
.	TRBV7-8	.	TRBJ1-4	CASSLTATNEKLFF	TGTGCCAGCAGCTTAACGGCAACTAATGAAAAACTGTTTTTT
TRBD1	TRBV14	few	TRBJ1-1	CASSPRGFDGTEAFF	TGTGCCAGCAGCCCCAGGGGGTTCGATGGCACTGAAGCTTTCTTT
.	TRBV2	once	TRBJ1-5	CASRQDSLNQPQHF	TGTGCCAGCAGGCAAGACAGCCTCAATCAGCCCCAGCATTTT
TRBD1	TRBV28	.	TRBJ1-5	CASSLTGQGPNQPQHF	TGTGCCAGCAGTTTGACCGGACAGGGCCCCAATCAGCCCCAGCATTTT
.	TRBV7-9	.	TRBJ1-4	CASSWFLGAPPNEKLFF	TGTGCCAGCAGCTGGTTCTTGGGGGCACCTCCTAATGAAAAACTGTTTTTT
TRBD1	TRBV6-1	.	TRBJ1-5	CASSEFRTGSNQPQHF	TGTGCCAGCAGTGAATTTAGGACAGGTAGCAATCAGCCCCAGCATTTT
TRBD1	TRBV5-4	.	TRBJ1-2	CASSQDRDLGYTF	TGTGCCAGCAGCCAAGACAGGGATTTGGGCTACACCTTC
TRBD2	TRBV4-1	.	TRBJ2-4	CASSQDGQAGSKNIQYF	TGCGCCAGCAGCCAAGATGGGCAAGCGGGGTCCAAAAACATTCAGTACTTC
TRBD1	TRBV5-1	few	TRBJ2-7	CASSVAAGTGGDEQYF	TGCGCCAGCAGCGTTGCTGCCGGGACAGGGGGCGACGAGCAGTACTTC
.	TRBV15	.	TRBJ1-2	CATSRTQRTATYGYTF	TGTGCCACCAGCAGAACCCAGCGGACGGCTACCTATGGCTACACCTTC
TRBD1	TRBV15	.	TRBJ1-6	CATSTRTGANSPLHF	TGTGCCACCAGCACGCGGACAGGGGCTAATTCACCCCTCCACTTT
.	TRBV19	.	TRBJ1-1	CASSSGPGKNTEAFF	TGTGCCAGTAGTTCTGGCCCGGGGAAGAACACTGAAGCTTTCTTT
TRBD1	TRBV2	.	TRBJ1-4	CASRHRGRGEKLFF	TGTGCCAGCAGGCACAGGGGGCGCGGTGAAAAACTGTTTTTT
TRBD2	TRBV7-2	.	TRBJ2-7	CASSFGGKITYEQYF	TGTGCCAGCAGCTTCGGGGGGAAAATTACCTACGAGCAGTACTTC
.	TRBV28	.	TRBJ1-1	CASSLYGRGNTEAFF	TGTGCCAGCAGTTTATATGGCAGGGGGAACACTGAAGCTTTCTTT
.	TRBV5-5	.	TRBJ1-1	CASSLTGTLNTEAFF	TGTGCCAGCAGCTTGACAGGTACACTGAACACTGAAGCTTTCTTT
.	TRBV9	once	TRBJ1-3	CASSGGGRDTIYF	TGTGCCAGCAGCGGAGGGGGAAGGGACACCATATATTTT
TRBD2	TRBV5-5	.	TRBJ2-2	CASSTTSGRGTGELFF	TGTGCCAGCAGCACGACTAGCGGGAGAGGCACCGGGGAGCTGTTTTTT
TRBD2	TRBV27	.	TRBJ2-1	CASRGLAGGNEQFF	TGTGCCAGCAGGGGACTAGCGGGGGGTAATGAGCAGTTCTTC
.	TRBV27	.	TRBJ1-5	CASSFRAGTAGHPQHF	TGTGCCAGCAGTTTCCGGGCGGGGACGGCTGGTCACCCCCAGCATTTT
.	TRBV18	.	TRBJ2-3	CASSPLGSTDTQYF	TGTGCCAGCTCACCACTCGGGAGCACAGATACGCAGTATTTT
.	TRBV18	once	TRBJ1-6	CASSAQGSSNSPLHF	TGTGCCAGCTCAGCCCAGGGTAGCTCTAATTCACCCCTCCACTTT
.	TRBV4-3	.	TRBJ1-6	CASSPQGLNSPLHF	TGCGCCAGCAGTCCACAGGGTCTCAATTCACCCCTCCACTTT
.	TRBV18	.	TRBJ2-5	CASSPTEPQETQYF	TGTGCCAGCTCACCAACGGAGCCCCAAGAGACCCAGTACTTC
TRBD1	TRBV6-1	.	TRBJ1-5	CASSGQGLGNQPQHF	TGTGCCAGCAGTGGACAGGGTCTTGGCAATCAGCCCCAGCATTTT
TRBD1	TRBV7-9	.	TRBJ1-2	CASSIQQGNYGYTF	TGTGCCAGCAGCATTCAACAGGGGAACTATGGCTACACCTTC
.	TRBV27	.	TRBJ2-3	CASSLGGDTQYF	TGTGCCAGCAGTTTGGGGGGAGATACGCAGTATTTT
TRBD2	TRBV27	.	TRBJ2-1	CASSPGTRVNNEQFF	TGTGCCAGCAGTCCGGGGACTAGGGTAAACAATGAGCAGTTCTTC